Listed below are T cell receptor beta chains from one sample, sequenced in a study of T cell repertoires in cytomegalovirus infection. One entry per CDR3 protein results from TCRdb running MiXCR on the reads. The profile covers more than 400,000 distinct CDR3 sequences, with about 30% appearing a single time and about 13% taken by the ten largest. Sequences were obtained from PBMCs. These receptors all stem from a human donor in good health (CMV status not recorded). Some clones in this sample may be carry-over from other donors' samples. Both conserved end residues are part of each CDR3. D genes are given only for firm matches. For some rows the clone size is stated as once, few or many, or as a class when expanded; others skip it.

clone_size j_call d_call v_call cdr3_aa cdr3_nt
. TRBJ1-2 TRBD1 TRBV12-3/TRBV12-4 CASSLTGADYTF TGTGCCAGCAGTTTGACAGGGGCAGACTACACCTTC
few TRBJ2-3 TRBD2 TRBV30 CAWSTRTSGRGSDTQYF TGTGCCTGGAGTACCCGGACTAGCGGGAGAGGGTCAGATACGCAGTATTTT
. TRBJ2-1 TRBD2 TRBV20-1 CSASGLAGGPYNEQFF TGCAGTGCTAGTGGACTAGCGGGGGGACCCTACAATGAGCAGTTCTTC
. TRBJ2-2 TRBD2 TRBV6-4 CASRREYTGELFF TGTGCCAGCAGGCGGGAGTACACCGGGGAGCTGTTTTTT
many TRBJ1-4 . TRBV14 CASSRGTNEKLFF TGTGCCAGCAGCCGGGGAACTAATGAAAAACTGTTTTTT
many TRBJ2-3 TRBD2 TRBV7-2 CASSLGGSGRTDTQYF TGTGCCAGCAGCTTAGGTGGTAGCGGGAGAACAGATACGCAGTATTTT
. TRBJ2-1 TRBD1 TRBV19 CASRRPGQGSYNEQFF TGTGCCAGTAGACGACCGGGACAGGGCTCCTACAATGAGCAGTTCTTC
. TRBJ1-1 . TRBV7-9 CASSQGGWSGNTEAFF TGTGCCAGCAGCCAGGGAGGGTGGTCAGGGAACACTGAAGCTTTCTTT
few TRBJ2-1 TRBD1 TRBV20-1 CSARAGVWGQGYSSSYNEQFF TGCAGTGCAAGAGCCGGTGTATGGGGACAGGGATATTCTAGCTCCTACAATGAGCAGTTCTTC
. TRBJ2-3 . TRBV27 CASSFGQTSTDTQYF TGTGCCAGCAGTTTCGGGCAGACTAGCACAGATACGCAGTATTTT
. TRBJ2-7 . TRBV6-2/TRBV6-3 CASSYSSSSYEQYF TGTGCCAGCAGTTACTCTTCAAGCTCCTACGAGCAGTACTTC
few TRBJ2-3 . TRBV6-2/TRBV6-3 CASSYSGPTTDTQYF TGTGCCAGCAGTTACTCCGGCCCCACTACCGATACGCAGTATTTT
few TRBJ1-5 TRBD1 TRBV5-5 CASSLADRDYQPQHF TGTGCCAGCAGCTTGGCGGACAGGGATTATCAGCCCCAGCATTTT
. TRBJ2-1 TRBD1 TRBV15 CATSGQDRNEQFF TGTGCCACCAGCGGACAGGACAGAAATGAGCAGTTCTTC
. TRBJ1-2 . TRBV7-2 CASSLARSDRNRRANYGYTF TGTGCCAGCAGCTTAGCGAGAAGTGACAGGAACAGGCGAGCTAACTATGGCTACACCTTC
few TRBJ2-5 . TRBV7-6 CASSLDFLAGQETQYF TGTGCCAGCAGCTTAGATTTTCTAGCAGGGCAAGAGACCCAGTACTTC
. TRBJ2-7 . TRBV10-3 CAISESKDQRYF TGTGCCATCAGTGAGTCGAAGGATCAACGGTACTTC
few TRBJ1-2 . TRBV28 CASSTHYGYTF TGTGCCAGCAGTACCCATTATGGCTACACCTTC
. TRBJ1-4 TRBD1 TRBV28 CASRQGTASNEKLFF TGTGCCAGCAGACAGGGGACCGCTTCTAACGAAAAACTGTTTTTT
many TRBJ1-2 TRBD1 TRBV7-8 CASSVIQGARGYTF TGTGCCAGCAGCGTAATACAGGGGGCGAGAGGCTACACCTTC
few TRBJ2-5 TRBD2 TRBV11-2 CASSRPGGLAGAETQYF TGTGCCAGCAGCAGACCTGGGGGACTAGCGGGAGCAGAGACCCAGTACTTC
few TRBJ1-1 TRBD1 TRBV2 CASSEHQGGTEAFF TGTGCCAGCAGTGAACATCAGGGGGGAACTGAAGCTTTCTTT
. TRBJ2-3 TRBD2 TRBV19 CASTQAGGTDTQYF TGTGCCAGTACCCAAGCGGGAGGCACAGATACGCAGTATTTT
. TRBJ2-4 TRBD1 TRBV6-4 CASTITGAEAKNIQYF TGTGCCAGCACTATCACAGGGGCTGAGGCCAAAAACATTCAGTACTTC
few TRBJ2-1 TRBD2 TRBV6-2/TRBV6-3 CASSGRLAVNYNEQFF TGTGCCAGCAGTGGCCGACTAGCGGTAAACTACAATGAGCAGTTCTTC
once TRBJ1-1 TRBD1 TRBV7-2 CASSPGQGLNTEALF TGTGCCAGCAGCCCGGGACAGGGGCTGAACACTGAAGCTTTATTT
many TRBJ2-3 . TRBV19 CASSIGPSTDTQYF TGTGCCAGTAGTATCGGGCCTAGCACAGATACGCAGTATTTT
few TRBJ1-5 . TRBV19 CATRWGLSDNQPQHF TGTGCCACCAGGTGGGGTCTATCGGACAATCAGCCCCAGCATTTT
few TRBJ1-3 . TRBV6-5 CASSPGSLPGNTIYF TGTGCCAGCAGCCCCGGGTCTCTCCCTGGAAACACCATATATTTT
. TRBJ2-2 TRBD2 TRBV5-1 CASSVTGTSGSDITGELFF TGCGCCAGCAGCGTGACCGGGACTAGCGGTTCTGATATCACCGGGGAGCTGTTTTTT
few TRBJ1-2 . TRBV6-5 CASSYGGRQGNGYTF TGTGCCAGCAGTTACGGAGGCCGGCAGGGTAACGGCTACACCTTC
. TRBJ2-6 . TRBV6-1 CASRWRAGANVLTF TGTGCCAGTAGGTGGAGGGCTGGGGCCAACGTCCTGACTTTC
. TRBJ2-3 . TRBV7-8 CASSLEAVQGSRDTQYF TGTGCCAGCAGCTTAGAGGCGGTGCAGGGGTCACGGGATACGCAGTATTTT
. TRBJ1-2 . TRBV24-1 CATSDSGGIYGYTF TGTGCCACCAGTGACTCGGGAGGTATCTATGGCTACACCTTC
few TRBJ1-5 . TRBV7-9 CASSGREGGDSNQPQHF TGTGCCAGCAGCGGCCGTGAAGGGGGGGATAGCAATCAGCCCCAGCATTTT
few TRBJ2-7 TRBD2 TRBV20-1 CSASRGSGRFGEQYF TGCAGTGCTTCCCGGGGTAGCGGGAGGTTCGGCGAGCAGTACTTC
many TRBJ2-5 . TRBV6-1 CASSPSGETQYF TGTGCCAGCAGCCCGTCCGGGGAGACCCAGTACTTC
few TRBJ1-1 . TRBV12-3/TRBV12-4 CASSLFRTNTEAFF TGTGCCAGCAGTTTATTCCGCACGAACACTGAAGCTTTCTTT
many TRBJ2-5 TRBD1 TRBV7-2 CASSLARTGIPNRETQYF TGTGCCAGCAGCTTAGCGAGGACAGGAATCCCCAACAGAGAGACCCAGTACTTC
. TRBJ2-2 . TRBV12-3/TRBV12-4 CASSPQGTIPGELFF TGTGCCAGCAGCCCACAGGGCACGATACCCGGGGAGCTGTTTTTT
once TRBJ2-3 TRBD2 TRBV6-5 CASRKTLTSATDTQYF TGTGCCAGCAGGAAGACCCTGACTAGCGCCACAGATACGCAGTATTTT
many TRBJ2-2 . TRBV7-9 CASSFGPSVNTGELFF TGTGCCAGCAGCTTTGGGCCTAGCGTCAACACCGGGGAGCTGTTTTTT
. TRBJ2-1 TRBD2 TRBV19 CATQRDYNEQFF TGTGCGACCCAGCGGGACTACAATGAGCAGTTCTTC
. TRBJ2-7 TRBD2 TRBV28 CASSPGGGYGEQYF TGTGCCAGCAGTCCCGGGGGGGGGTATGGCGAGCAGTACTTC
many TRBJ1-5 . TRBV11-2 CASRSATSSNQPQHF TGTGCCAGCAGGTCCGCGACCAGCTCCAATCAGCCCCAGCATTTT
. TRBJ2-3 TRBD2 TRBV28 CASSQLAGEASTDTQYF TGTGCCAGCAGCCAACTAGCGGGAGAAGCCAGCACAGATACGCAGTATTTT
. TRBJ2-1 TRBD2 TRBV7-3 CASSRRREREHLSHNEQFF TGTGCCAGCAGCCGCCGGAGGGAGCGGGAGCATCTATCCCACAATGAGCAGTTCTTC
. TRBJ2-3 . TRBV7-8 CASSLVEADTQYF TGTGCCAGCAGCTTAGTTGAGGCAGATACGCAGTATTTT
many TRBJ2-7 . TRBV7-6 CASSSGWGETIYEQYF TGTGCCAGCAGCTCAGGCTGGGGGGAAACGATATACGAGCAGTACTTC
. TRBJ2-1 . TRBV15 CATRPPGPSNEQFF TGTGCCACCCGTCCCCCGGGACCGAGCAATGAGCAGTTCTTC
once TRBJ2-1 TRBD2 TRBV6-6 CASSPRTRLLANYNEQFF TGTGCCAGCAGCCCCAGGACTAGACTCCTCGCTAACTACAATGAGCAGTTCTTC
few TRBJ1-5 . TRBV5-4 CASSLAPGMGQPQHF TGTGCCAGCAGCTTGGCTCCAGGGATGGGTCAGCCCCAGCATTTT
. TRBJ2-3 . TRBV28 CASSFGLLGTSTDTQYF TGTGCCAGCAGTTTTGGCCTTCTAGGGACCAGCACAGATACGCAGTATTTT
. TRBJ2-3 . TRBV24-1 CATGWSRDDTQYF TGTGCCACCGGATGGTCCCGGGACGATACGCAGTATTTT
few TRBJ1-1 . TRBV4-3 CASSQDTRGKNTEAFF TGCGCCAGCAGCCAAGATACAAGGGGAAAGAACACTGAAGCTTTCTTT
few TRBJ2-1 . TRBV6-5 CASSHPGTSLNEQFF TGTGCCAGCAGCCACCCGGGGACTTCCCTCAATGAGCAGTTCTTC
few TRBJ2-1 TRBD2 TRBV7-8 CASSLGTGLAGGNEQFF TGTGCCAGCAGCTTAGGGACGGGACTAGCGGGAGGGAATGAGCAGTTCTTC
few TRBJ2-7 TRBD2 TRBV12-3/TRBV12-4 CASSFTSGASYEQYF TGTGCCAGCAGTTTTACTAGCGGGGCCTCCTACGAGCAGTACTTC
few TRBJ1-3 . TRBV4-1 CASSQVRGPSGNTIYF TGCGCCAGCAGCCAAGTACGGGGACCCTCTGGAAACACCATATATTTT